A selection of T cell receptor beta chains follows, all from one sample in a study of blood T cells in healthy people across ages. In TCRdb, the 5' RACE reads were re-called with MiXCR into one record per CDR3 protein. The profile shows over 700,000 distinct CDR3 sequences, 20% to 25% of them singletons. The same specimen was also included in a second study, on T cells of mothers and their children.

Sequencing was carried out using blood. These TCRs come from a boy between 10 and 17 years old in good health. Each CDR3 is given with its conserved first and last residue. A D gene is named only where the DNA matches it firmly. Rows may omit the clone size; those that give it use once, few, many or a size class.

v_gene: TRBV10-3
d_gene: TRBD1
abundance: .
j_gene: TRBJ1-1
CDR3nt: TGTGCCATCAGTGGGGACAGGGACACTGAAGCTTTCTTT
CDR3aa: CAISGDRDTEAFF

v_gene: TRBV20-1
d_gene: .
abundance: .
j_gene: TRBJ1-2
CDR3nt: TGCAGTGCTTACGATCCTAGGGTTCTCTATGGCTACACCTTC
CDR3aa: CSAYDPRVLYGYTF

v_gene: TRBV2
d_gene: .
abundance: once
j_gene: TRBJ2-1
CDR3nt: TGTGCCAGCCTACAGCCCCCCTACAATGAGCAGTTCTTC
CDR3aa: CASLQPPYNEQFF

v_gene: TRBV29-1
d_gene: TRBD1
abundance: many
j_gene: TRBJ2-7
CDR3nt: TGCAGCGTTAGGACAGGGGGGCCCTACGAGCAGTACTTC
CDR3aa: CSVRTGGPYEQYF

v_gene: TRBV12-3/TRBV12-4
d_gene: TRBD2
abundance: .
j_gene: TRBJ2-7
CDR3nt: TGTGCCAGCAGGGGGGGTCTAGCGGGGACCTACGAGCAGTACTTC
CDR3aa: CASRGGLAGTYEQYF

v_gene: TRBV20-1
d_gene: TRBD2
abundance: .
j_gene: TRBJ2-7
CDR3nt: TGCAGTGCTAATCTAGCGGGAGCTGGCGAGCAGTACTTC
CDR3aa: CSANLAGAGEQYF

v_gene: TRBV20-1
d_gene: TRBD1
abundance: .
j_gene: TRBJ1-3
CDR3nt: TGCAGTGCTAGGGATCAGGGGGATATCAGTAACACCATATATTTT
CDR3aa: CSARDQGDISNTIYF

v_gene: TRBV9
d_gene: TRBD2
abundance: many
j_gene: TRBJ2-1
CDR3nt: TGTGCCAGCGGCGCGGGAGGGTCTTACAATGAGCAGTTCTTC
CDR3aa: CASGAGGSYNEQFF

v_gene: TRBV18
d_gene: .
abundance: few
j_gene: TRBJ2-4
CDR3nt: TGTGCCAGCTCCTCAACCGGGGCGGAGCTAGCCAAAAACATTCAGTACTTC
CDR3aa: CASSSTGAELAKNIQYF

v_gene: TRBV7-9
d_gene: .
abundance: once
j_gene: TRBJ2-7
CDR3nt: TGTGCCAGCAGCCCCCTCCGGGGGGCGGGAGACGAGCAGTACTTC
CDR3aa: CASSPLRGAGDEQYF

v_gene: TRBV2
d_gene: .
abundance: .
j_gene: TRBJ2-1
CDR3nt: TGTGCCAGCAGTGATTGGGTCTCGTCGACTTGGAATGAGCAGTTCTTC
CDR3aa: CASSDWVSSTWNEQFF

v_gene: TRBV11-1
d_gene: .
abundance: once
j_gene: TRBJ2-1
CDR3nt: TGTGCCAGCAGCAAAAAAAACGGGCGGGGCCGTTACAATGAGCAGTTCTTC
CDR3aa: CASSKKNGRGRYNEQFF

v_gene: TRBV9
d_gene: .
abundance: .
j_gene: TRBJ1-2
CDR3nt: TGTGCCAGCAGCGTAGAGGCAGGGGCAGACTATGGCTACACCTTC
CDR3aa: CASSVEAGADYGYTF

v_gene: TRBV20-1
d_gene: .
abundance: .
j_gene: TRBJ2-3
CDR3nt: TGCAGTGCCCGCGCGCAGAGCACAGATACGCAGTATTTT
CDR3aa: CSARAQSTDTQYF

v_gene: TRBV12-3/TRBV12-4
d_gene: TRBD2
abundance: few
j_gene: TRBJ2-4
CDR3nt: TGTGCCAGCAGGAGCGGGAGTGGGAACATTCAGTACTTC
CDR3aa: CASRSGSGNIQYF

v_gene: TRBV6-5
d_gene: .
abundance: few
j_gene: TRBJ2-7
CDR3nt: TGTGCCAGCAGACCGGGACTCTCGGGCGAGCAGTACTTC
CDR3aa: CASRPGLSGEQYF

v_gene: TRBV7-6
d_gene: TRBD1
abundance: .
j_gene: TRBJ2-7
CDR3nt: TGTGCCAGCAGCCCGGACAGGGTTGGAAGGGGGTACGAGCAGTACTTC
CDR3aa: CASSPDRVGRGYEQYF

v_gene: TRBV20-1
d_gene: TRBD2
abundance: few
j_gene: TRBJ2-3
CDR3nt: TGCAGTGCTAGATCTAGCGGTACAGATACGCAGTATTTT
CDR3aa: CSARSSGTDTQYF

v_gene: TRBV4-1
d_gene: .
abundance: .
j_gene: TRBJ2-3
CDR3nt: TGCGCCAGCAGCCAAGGAGGGTCGGGAGATACGCAGTATTTT
CDR3aa: CASSQGGSGDTQYF

v_gene: TRBV7-2
d_gene: TRBD1
abundance: few
j_gene: TRBJ1-5
CDR3nt: TGTGCCAGCAGCAGACAGGGTTATCAGCCCCAGCATTTT
CDR3aa: CASSRQGYQPQHF

v_gene: TRBV7-2
d_gene: .
abundance: few
j_gene: TRBJ1-6
CDR3nt: TGTGCCAGCAGCTTAGAAAGGGATTCACCCCTCCACTTT
CDR3aa: CASSLERDSPLHF

v_gene: TRBV3-1
d_gene: .
abundance: .
j_gene: TRBJ1-2
CDR3nt: TGTGCCAGCAGCCAAGAAGGCAGGAGACCGTATGGCTACACCTTC
CDR3aa: CASSQEGRRPYGYTF

v_gene: TRBV28
d_gene: .
abundance: .
j_gene: TRBJ1-3
CDR3nt: TGTGCCAGCGTCGGAATACAGGGCAATTCTGGAAACACCATATATTTT
CDR3aa: CASVGIQGNSGNTIYF

v_gene: TRBV12-3/TRBV12-4
d_gene: .
abundance: .
j_gene: TRBJ2-7
CDR3nt: TGTGCCAGCAGTCGTAACCGGGACCCAATCTACGAGCAGTACTTC
CDR3aa: CASSRNRDPIYEQYF

v_gene: TRBV5-5
d_gene: TRBD1
abundance: few
j_gene: TRBJ2-3
CDR3nt: TGTGCCAGCAGCTACGGGACAGGGGGCGAAGATACGCAGTATTTT
CDR3aa: CASSYGTGGEDTQYF

v_gene: TRBV13
d_gene: .
abundance: .
j_gene: TRBJ1-5
CDR3nt: TGTGCCAGCAGCTTTCGCGGGGACGGTAATCAGCCCCAGCATTTT
CDR3aa: CASSFRGDGNQPQHF

v_gene: TRBV28
d_gene: TRBD2
abundance: .
j_gene: TRBJ2-1
CDR3nt: TGTGCCAGCAGTTTTAGCGGGACCTACAATGAGCAGTTCTTC
CDR3aa: CASSFSGTYNEQFF

v_gene: TRBV7-9
d_gene: .
abundance: .
j_gene: TRBJ2-7
CDR3nt: TGTGCCAGCAGCGAGGTTAGGGGCCGTACCTACGAGCAGTACTTC
CDR3aa: CASSEVRGRTYEQYF

v_gene: TRBV11-2
d_gene: .
abundance: few
j_gene: TRBJ2-2
CDR3nt: TGTGCCAGCACCACGATAAGGGGGTTCACCGGGGAGCTGTTTTTT
CDR3aa: CASTTIRGFTGELFF

v_gene: TRBV6-1
d_gene: .
abundance: .
j_gene: TRBJ1-5
CDR3nt: TGTGCCAGCAGGAATACAGTGGTGGTATTCAATCAGCCCCAGCATTTT
CDR3aa: CASRNTVVVFNQPQHF

v_gene: TRBV7-3
d_gene: TRBD2
abundance: many
j_gene: TRBJ2-3
CDR3nt: TGTGCCAGCAGCTTGACTAGCATGGATACGCAGTATTTT
CDR3aa: CASSLTSMDTQYF

v_gene: TRBV15
d_gene: .
abundance: few
j_gene: TRBJ2-7
CDR3nt: TGTGCCACCAGCAGAGACAGAATGTTCTACGAGCAGTACTTC
CDR3aa: CATSRDRMFYEQYF

v_gene: TRBV12-3/TRBV12-4
d_gene: TRBD2
abundance: few
j_gene: TRBJ2-5
CDR3nt: TGTGCCAGCAGTTGGGAGGGGGAGACCCAGTACTTC
CDR3aa: CASSWEGETQYF

v_gene: TRBV6-5
d_gene: TRBD2
abundance: few
j_gene: TRBJ2-1
CDR3nt: TGTGCCAGCAGATCTTCCGGGGGGGCGGGGAGTGAGCAGTTCTTC
CDR3aa: CASRSSGGAGSEQFF

v_gene: TRBV19
d_gene: .
abundance: .
j_gene: TRBJ2-1
CDR3nt: TGTGCCAGTAGTATGAATCGACGCAATGAGCAGTTCTTC
CDR3aa: CASSMNRRNEQFF

v_gene: TRBV28
d_gene: .
abundance: .
j_gene: TRBJ2-7
CDR3nt: TGTGCCAGCAGTTCAGGGGCGACGAATCGCGAGCAGTACTTC
CDR3aa: CASSSGATNREQYF

v_gene: TRBV20-1
d_gene: .
abundance: few
j_gene: TRBJ2-7
CDR3nt: TGCAGTGCCGCTGACTCTTACGAGCAGTACTTC
CDR3aa: CSAADSYEQYF

v_gene: TRBV5-1
d_gene: TRBD2
abundance: few
j_gene: TRBJ2-2
CDR3nt: TGCGCCAGCAGCTTGGTTCTAGCGGGAGTGCCCGGGGAGCTGTTTTTT
CDR3aa: CASSLVLAGVPGELFF

v_gene: TRBV21-1
d_gene: .
abundance: .
j_gene: TRBJ2-7
CDR3nt: TGTGCCAGCAAGGGGGGACAGGGGGGCCTCGAGCAGTACTTC
CDR3aa: CASKGGQGGLEQYF

v_gene: TRBV29-1
d_gene: TRBD2
abundance: few
j_gene: TRBJ2-7
CDR3nt: TGCAGCGTTGTGGCGGGAGACGGCTACGAGCAGTACTTC
CDR3aa: CSVVAGDGYEQYF

v_gene: TRBV6-1
d_gene: TRBD2
abundance: few
j_gene: TRBJ2-7
CDR3nt: TGTGCCAGCAGACCCCGGGAGGGGCTGTCCTACGAGCAGTACTTC
CDR3aa: CASRPREGLSYEQYF

v_gene: TRBV6-5
d_gene: TRBD2
abundance: .
j_gene: TRBJ2-1
CDR3nt: TGTGCCATCTCCTTAGGGACTAGCGGTTACAAGCAGTTCTTC
CDR3aa: CAISLGTSGYKQFF

v_gene: TRBV7-3
d_gene: TRBD1
abundance: few
j_gene: TRBJ2-1
CDR3nt: TGTGTCGGCAGCTTATGGGGACAGGGGAACATGGTGCAGTTCTTC
CDR3aa: CVGSLWGQGNMVQFF

v_gene: TRBV15
d_gene: .
abundance: .
j_gene: TRBJ1-4
CDR3nt: TGTGCCACCAGCAGAGATCTAAGGGTTGAAAAACTGTTTTTT
CDR3aa: CATSRDLRVEKLFF

v_gene: TRBV9
d_gene: .
abundance: .
j_gene: TRBJ2-1
CDR3nt: TGTGCCAGCAGCAGGGCCAGGAGGGCGCGACCCTACAATGAGCAGTTCTTC
CDR3aa: CASSRARRARPYNEQFF

v_gene: TRBV2
d_gene: TRBD2
abundance: few
j_gene: TRBJ2-7
CDR3nt: TGTGCCAGCAGTGAACTCGGGAGGCCCTCCTACGAGCAGTACTTC
CDR3aa: CASSELGRPSYEQYF

v_gene: TRBV28
d_gene: .
abundance: .
j_gene: TRBJ1-4
CDR3nt: TGTGCCAGCACTTCGGGCTTTGGGGCAACTAATGAAAAACTGTTTTTT
CDR3aa: CASTSGFGATNEKLFF

v_gene: TRBV7-3
d_gene: .
abundance: many
j_gene: TRBJ2-2
CDR3nt: TGTGCCAGCAGCCTCCCTATGTCCGGGGAGCTGTTTTTT
CDR3aa: CASSLPMSGELFF

v_gene: TRBV12-3/TRBV12-4
d_gene: .
abundance: many
j_gene: TRBJ1-1
CDR3nt: TGTGCCAGCAGCTTACTGAACACTGAAGCTTTCTTT
CDR3aa: CASSLLNTEAFF

v_gene: TRBV2
d_gene: .
abundance: few
j_gene: TRBJ2-3
CDR3nt: TGTGCCAGCAGCGGGGGTCCAGAGAGGGGAAGCACAGATACGCAGTATTTT
CDR3aa: CASSGGPERGSTDTQYF

v_gene: TRBV5-5
d_gene: TRBD2
abundance: .
j_gene: TRBJ2-5
CDR3nt: TGTGCCAGCAGCCCCCCGGGACTAGCGGGAGGCAGTCAAGAGACCCAGTACTTC
CDR3aa: CASSPPGLAGGSQETQYF

v_gene: TRBV6-2/TRBV6-3
d_gene: .
abundance: few
j_gene: TRBJ2-7
CDR3nt: TGTGCCAGCAGTTATCCGTCGGGGCAGAGCTCCTACGAGCAGTACTTC
CDR3aa: CASSYPSGQSSYEQYF

v_gene: TRBV27
d_gene: .
abundance: .
j_gene: TRBJ2-5
CDR3nt: TGTGCCAGCAGTCCCCCATGGGCGGGGGAGACCCAGTACTTC
CDR3aa: CASSPPWAGETQYF

v_gene: TRBV9
d_gene: .
abundance: .
j_gene: TRBJ2-5
CDR3nt: TGTGCCAGCAGCGTAGGAGGGGGACCTGGTGAGACCCAGTACTTC
CDR3aa: CASSVGGGPGETQYF

v_gene: TRBV13
d_gene: TRBD2
abundance: few
j_gene: TRBJ2-7
CDR3nt: TGTGCCAGCACGGGACTAGGGAAAGTGGAGCAGTACTTC
CDR3aa: CASTGLGKVEQYF

v_gene: TRBV28
d_gene: .
abundance: few
j_gene: TRBJ1-5
CDR3nt: TGTGCCAGCAGTTTGTGGGTGGGAGTAGGCAATCAGCCCCAGCATTTT
CDR3aa: CASSLWVGVGNQPQHF

v_gene: TRBV7-9
d_gene: TRBD1
abundance: few
j_gene: TRBJ2-7
CDR3nt: TGTGCCAGCAGCCGCGGGACAGGGGGGCCTTACACCTACGAGCAGTACTTC
CDR3aa: CASSRGTGGPYTYEQYF

v_gene: TRBV29-1
d_gene: .
abundance: few
j_gene: TRBJ2-3
CDR3nt: TGCAGCGTGAGAGTGACAGCTCCCTCCACAGATACGCAGTATTTT
CDR3aa: CSVRVTAPSTDTQYF

v_gene: TRBV20-1
d_gene: TRBD1
abundance: .
j_gene: TRBJ2-3
CDR3nt: TGCAGTGCGACTACCGGACAGGGCAAGTCAGATACGCAGTATTTT
CDR3aa: CSATTGQGKSDTQYF